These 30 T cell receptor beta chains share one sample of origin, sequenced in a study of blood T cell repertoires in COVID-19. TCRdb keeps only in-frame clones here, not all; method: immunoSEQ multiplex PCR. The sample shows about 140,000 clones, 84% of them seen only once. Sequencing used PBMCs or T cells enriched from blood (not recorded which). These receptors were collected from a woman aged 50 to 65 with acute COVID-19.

The DNA of the CDR3 is TGTGCCAGCAGCCAGGTGGAGGCCGGGACCCAGTACTTC. Protein product: CASSQVEAGTQYF. The rearrangement uses TRBV7-9 and TRBJ2-5, with a tentative D call TRBD2 (5 bases). Germline lookup yields CDR1 SEHNR and CDR2 FQNEAQ (reference sequence). V gave up 5 bases and J gave up 7 bases, with 14 bases separating them. The length of the CDR3 is 13 residues.

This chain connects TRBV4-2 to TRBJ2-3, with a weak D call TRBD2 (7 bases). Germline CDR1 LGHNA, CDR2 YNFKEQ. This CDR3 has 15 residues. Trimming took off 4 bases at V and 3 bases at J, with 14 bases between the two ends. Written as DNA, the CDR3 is TGTGCCAGCAGCCGGGGGGGGGCGGTGACAGATACGCAGTATTTT. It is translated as CASSRGGAVTDTQYF.

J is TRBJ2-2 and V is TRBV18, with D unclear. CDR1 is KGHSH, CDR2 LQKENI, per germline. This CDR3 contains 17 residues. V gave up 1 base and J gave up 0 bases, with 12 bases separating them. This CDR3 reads CASSPLSPTANTGELFF. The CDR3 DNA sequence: TGTGCCAGCTCACCACTGAGCCCAACAGCGAACACCGGGGAGCTGTTTTTT.

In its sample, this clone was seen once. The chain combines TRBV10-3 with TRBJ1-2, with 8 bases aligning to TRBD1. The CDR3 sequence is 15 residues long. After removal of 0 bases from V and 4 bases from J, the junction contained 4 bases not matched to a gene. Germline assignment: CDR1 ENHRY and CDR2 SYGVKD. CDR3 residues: CAISESADRVYGYTF. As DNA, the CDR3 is TGTGCCATCAGTGAGTCCGCGGACAGGGTCTATGGCTACACCTTC.

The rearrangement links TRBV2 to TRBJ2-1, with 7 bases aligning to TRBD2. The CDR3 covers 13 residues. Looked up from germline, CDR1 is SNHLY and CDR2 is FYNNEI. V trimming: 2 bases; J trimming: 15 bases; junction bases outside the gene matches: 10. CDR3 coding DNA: TGTGCCAGCAGTGAAATGCGTAGTGGGGGGGGGTTCTTC. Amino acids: CASSEMRSGGGFF. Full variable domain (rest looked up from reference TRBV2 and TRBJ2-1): EPEVTQTPSHQVTQMGQEVILRCVPISNHLYFYWYRQILGQKVEFLVSFYNNEISEKSEIFDDQFSVERPDGSNFTLKIRSTKLEDSAMYFCASSEMRSGGGFFGPGTRLTVL.

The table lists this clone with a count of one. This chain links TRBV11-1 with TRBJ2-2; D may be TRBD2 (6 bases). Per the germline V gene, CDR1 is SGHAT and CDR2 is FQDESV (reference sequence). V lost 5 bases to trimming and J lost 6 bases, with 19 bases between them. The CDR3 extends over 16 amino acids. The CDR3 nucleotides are TGTGCCAGCAGCCCATCCCCTAGCGAATATTCCGGGGAGCTGTTTTTT. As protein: CASSPSPSEYSGELFF.

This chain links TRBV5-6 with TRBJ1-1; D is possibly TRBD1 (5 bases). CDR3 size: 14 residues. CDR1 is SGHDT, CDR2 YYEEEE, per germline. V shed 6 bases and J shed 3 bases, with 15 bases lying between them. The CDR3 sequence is CASTGGARDTEAFF. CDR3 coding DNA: TGTGCCAGCACCGGAGGGGCGAGGGACACTGAAGCTTTCTTT.

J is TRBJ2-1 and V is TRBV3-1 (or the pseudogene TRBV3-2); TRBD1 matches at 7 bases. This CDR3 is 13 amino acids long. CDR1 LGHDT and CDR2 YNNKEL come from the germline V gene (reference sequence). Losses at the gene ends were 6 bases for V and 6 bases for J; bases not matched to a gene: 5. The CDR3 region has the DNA TGTGCCAGCAGGATACAGGGGAGCAATGAGCAGTTCTTC. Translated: CASRIQGSNEQFF.

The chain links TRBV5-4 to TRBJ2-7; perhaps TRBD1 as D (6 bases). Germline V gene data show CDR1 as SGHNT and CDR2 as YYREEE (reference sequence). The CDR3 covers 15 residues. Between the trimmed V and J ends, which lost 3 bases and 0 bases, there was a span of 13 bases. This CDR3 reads CASSSRDTSSYEQYF. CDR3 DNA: TGTGCCAGCAGCTCCCGGGACACATCCTCCTACGAGCAGTACTTC.

The chain's CDR3 is CASTGEGYYNEQFF. As DNA, the CDR3 is TGCGCCAGCACCGGGGAGGGATATTACAATGAGCAGTTCTTC. This chain uses TRBV5-1 with TRBJ2-1, with 7 bases identical to TRBD2. Per germline, CDR1 SGHRS and CDR2 YFSETQ. This CDR3 region has 14 residues. The J segment lost 4 bases and the V segment lost 6 bases, leaving 7 bases of the junction unmatched.

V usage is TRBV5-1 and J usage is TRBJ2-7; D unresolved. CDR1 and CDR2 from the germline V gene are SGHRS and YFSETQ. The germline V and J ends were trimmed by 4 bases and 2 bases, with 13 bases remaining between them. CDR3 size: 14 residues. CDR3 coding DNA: TGCGCCAGCAGCCCCCTTATTACAACCTACGAGCAGTACTTC. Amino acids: CASSPLITTYEQYF. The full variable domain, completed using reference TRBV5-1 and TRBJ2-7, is KAGVTQTPRYLIKTRGQQVTLSCSPISGHRSVSWYQQTPGQGLQFLFEYFSETQRNKGNFPGRFSGRQFSNSRSEMNVSTLELGDSALYLCASSPLITTYEQYFGPGTRLTVT.

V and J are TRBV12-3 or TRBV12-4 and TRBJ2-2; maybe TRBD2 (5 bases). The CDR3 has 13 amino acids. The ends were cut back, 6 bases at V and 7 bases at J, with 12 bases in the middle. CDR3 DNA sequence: TGTGCCAGCAGGCCAATGGAGGTCGGGGAGCTGTTTTTT. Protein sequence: CASRPMEVGELFF.

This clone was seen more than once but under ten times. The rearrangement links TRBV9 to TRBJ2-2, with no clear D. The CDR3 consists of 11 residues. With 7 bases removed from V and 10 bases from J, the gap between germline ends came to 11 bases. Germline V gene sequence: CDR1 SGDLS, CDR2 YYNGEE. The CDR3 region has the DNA TGTGCCAGCTCCCGGTCCGAGGAGCTGTTTTTT. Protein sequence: CASSRSEELFF.

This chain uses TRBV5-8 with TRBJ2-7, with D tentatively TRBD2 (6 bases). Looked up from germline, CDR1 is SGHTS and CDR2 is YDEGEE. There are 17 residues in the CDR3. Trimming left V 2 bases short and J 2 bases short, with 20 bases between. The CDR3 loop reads CASSLMGLPILTYEQYF. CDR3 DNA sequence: TGTGCCAGCAGCTTAATGGGACTGCCAATCCTGACCTACGAGCAGTACTTC.

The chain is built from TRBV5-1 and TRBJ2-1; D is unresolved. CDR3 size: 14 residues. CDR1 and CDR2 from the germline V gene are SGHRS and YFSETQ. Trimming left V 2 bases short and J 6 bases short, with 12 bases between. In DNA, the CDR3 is TGCGCCAGCAGCTTTACTTCCGCCGGCAATGAGCAGTTCTTC. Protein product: CASSFTSAGNEQFF.

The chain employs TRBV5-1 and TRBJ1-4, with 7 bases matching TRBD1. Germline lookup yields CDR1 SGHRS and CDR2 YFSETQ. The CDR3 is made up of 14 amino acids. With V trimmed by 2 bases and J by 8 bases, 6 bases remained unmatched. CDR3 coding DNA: TGCGCCAGCAGCTTACGACAGGGCGGAGAAAAACTGTTTTTT. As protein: CASSLRQGGEKLFF.

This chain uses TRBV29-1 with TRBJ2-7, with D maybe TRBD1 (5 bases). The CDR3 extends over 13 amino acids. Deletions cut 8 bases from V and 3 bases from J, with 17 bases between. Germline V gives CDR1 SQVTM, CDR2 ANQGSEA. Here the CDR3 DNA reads TGCAGCATACAGGACCCTCTAGTCTACGAGCAGTACTTC. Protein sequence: CSIQDPLVYEQYF.

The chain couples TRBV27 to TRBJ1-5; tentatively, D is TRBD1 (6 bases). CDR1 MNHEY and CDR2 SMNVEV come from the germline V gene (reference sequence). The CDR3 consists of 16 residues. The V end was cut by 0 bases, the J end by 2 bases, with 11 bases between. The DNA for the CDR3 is TGTGCCAGCAGTTTATCGAGCAGGGGTGGCAATCAGCCCCAGCATTTT. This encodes CASSLSSRGGNQPQHF.

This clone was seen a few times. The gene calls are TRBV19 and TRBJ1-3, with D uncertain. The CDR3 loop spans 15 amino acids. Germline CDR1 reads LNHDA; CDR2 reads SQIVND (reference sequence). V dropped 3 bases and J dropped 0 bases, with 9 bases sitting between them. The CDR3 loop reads CASSIQAYSGNTIYF. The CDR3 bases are TGTGCCAGTAGTATCCAGGCTTACTCTGGAAACACCATATATTTT.

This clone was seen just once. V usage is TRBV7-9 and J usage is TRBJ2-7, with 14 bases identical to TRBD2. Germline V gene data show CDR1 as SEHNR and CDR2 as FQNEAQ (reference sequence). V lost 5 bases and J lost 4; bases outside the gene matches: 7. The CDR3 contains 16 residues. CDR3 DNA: TGTGCCAGCAGCCCGCGGACTAGCGGGAGGAGGTACGAGCAGTACTTC. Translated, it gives CASSPRTSGRRYEQYF.

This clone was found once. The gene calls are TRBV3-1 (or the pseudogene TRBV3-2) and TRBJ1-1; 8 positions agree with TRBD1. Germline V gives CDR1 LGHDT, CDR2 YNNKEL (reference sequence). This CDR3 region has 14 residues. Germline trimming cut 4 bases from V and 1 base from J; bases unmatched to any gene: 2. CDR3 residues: CASSRQGTNTEAFF. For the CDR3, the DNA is TGTGCCAGCAGCCGACAGGGGACGAACACTGAAGCTTTCTTT.

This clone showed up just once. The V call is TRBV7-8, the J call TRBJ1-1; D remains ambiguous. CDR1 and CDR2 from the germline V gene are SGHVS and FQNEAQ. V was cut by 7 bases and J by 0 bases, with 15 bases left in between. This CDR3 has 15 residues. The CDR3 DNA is TGTGCCAGCATCCTTATGGCGGGGATGAACACTGAAGCTTTCTTT. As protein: CASILMAGMNTEAFF.

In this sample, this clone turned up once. The CDR3 region is CASSQRTGNTEAFF. The CDR3 DNA sequence: TGTGCCAGCAGCCAAAGGACAGGGAACACTGAAGCTTTCTTT. This sequence joins TRBV11-3 and TRBJ1-1; 7 nucleotides align to TRBD1. This CDR3 has 14 residues. Germline assignment: CDR1 SGHNT and CDR2 YENEEA. The ends lost 5 bases at V and 1 base at J; junction bases unmatched: 4.

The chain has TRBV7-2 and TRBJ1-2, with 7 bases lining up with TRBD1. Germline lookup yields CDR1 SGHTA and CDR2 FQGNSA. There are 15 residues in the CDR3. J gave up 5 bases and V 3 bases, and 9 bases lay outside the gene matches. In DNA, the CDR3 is TGTGCCAGCAGCTTGGGCACAGGGGTTGGGTATGGCTACACCTTC. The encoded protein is CASSLGTGVGYGYTF.

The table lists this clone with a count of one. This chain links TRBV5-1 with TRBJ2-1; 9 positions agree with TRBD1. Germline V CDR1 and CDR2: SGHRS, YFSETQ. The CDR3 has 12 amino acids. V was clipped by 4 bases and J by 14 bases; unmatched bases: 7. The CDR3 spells CASSKTGGGEFF. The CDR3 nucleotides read TGCGCCAGCAGCAAAACAGGGGGCGGGGAGTTCTTC. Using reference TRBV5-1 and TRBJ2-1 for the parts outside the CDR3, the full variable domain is KAGVTQTPRYLIKTRGQQVTLSCSPISGHRSVSWYQQTPGQGLQFLFEYFSETQRNKGNFPGRFSGRQFSNSRSEMNVSTLELGDSALYLCASSKTGGGEFFGPGTRLTVL.

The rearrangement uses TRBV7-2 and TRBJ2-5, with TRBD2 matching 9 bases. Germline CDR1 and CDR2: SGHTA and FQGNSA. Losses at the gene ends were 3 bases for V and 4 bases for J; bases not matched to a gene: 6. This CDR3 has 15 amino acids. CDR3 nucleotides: TGTGCCAGCAGCTTCCTTAGCGGGAGCACAGAGACCCAGTACTTC. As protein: CASSFLSGSTETQYF.

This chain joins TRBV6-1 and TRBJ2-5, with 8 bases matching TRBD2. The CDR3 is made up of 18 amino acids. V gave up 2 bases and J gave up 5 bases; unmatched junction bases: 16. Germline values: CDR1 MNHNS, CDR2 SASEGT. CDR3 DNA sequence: TGTGCCAGCAGTGAACTCCTTTCGGGAGGGCCGAGTTCCGAGACCCAGTACTTC. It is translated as CASSELLSGGPSSETQYF.

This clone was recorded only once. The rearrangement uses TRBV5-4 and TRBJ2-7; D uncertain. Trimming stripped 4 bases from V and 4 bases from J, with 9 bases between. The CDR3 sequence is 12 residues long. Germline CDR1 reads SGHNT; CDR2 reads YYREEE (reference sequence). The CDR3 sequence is CASSVDQYEQYF. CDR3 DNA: TGTGCCAGCAGCGTGGACCAGTACGAGCAGTACTTC.

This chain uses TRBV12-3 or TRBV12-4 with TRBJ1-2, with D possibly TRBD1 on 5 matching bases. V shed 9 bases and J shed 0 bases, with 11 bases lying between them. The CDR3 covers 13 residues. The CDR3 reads CASLQGSNYGYTF. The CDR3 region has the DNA TGTGCCAGTCTCCAGGGCTCTAACTATGGCTACACCTTC.

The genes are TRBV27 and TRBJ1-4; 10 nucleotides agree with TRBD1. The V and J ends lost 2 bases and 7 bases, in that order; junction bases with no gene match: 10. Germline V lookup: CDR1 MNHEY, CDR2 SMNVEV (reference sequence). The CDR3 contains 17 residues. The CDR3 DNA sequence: TGTGCCAGCAGTTTAGACCGGGACAGGGGACAGGGTGAAAAACTGTTTTTT. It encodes CASSLDRDRGQGEKLFF.